The 20 T cell receptor beta chains below all came from one sample that was sequenced in a study of T cells in Graves' hyperthyroidism and ophthalmopathy. Amplification of TCR beta CDR3 regions was performed using RNA transcripts as template. A set of HTBI primers served as the primers for a first-round RT-PCR of the TCR CDR3. MiXCR, applied by TCRdb to the multiplex PCR reads, yields one record per CDR3 protein. The table records some 560,000 distinct CDR3 sequences, more than 15% of them present only once. Sequencing used blood. Receptors originate from a woman in her twenties or thirties with Graves' hyperthyroidism.

The J gene is TRBJ2-3, the V gene TRBV29-1, with D uncertain. CDR1 is SQVTM and CDR2 is ANQGSEA in the germline V gene. V was shortened by 4 bases and J by 5 bases, with 4 bases between the two germline ends. The CDR3 runs to 10 residues. The CDR3 DNA follows: TGCAGCGTTGTTGAAGATACGCAGTATTTT. This codes for CSVVEDTQYF.

In this sample, this clonotype turned up many times. V gene TRBV12-5 combines with J gene TRBJ2-1, with TRBD2 identical over 13 bases. This CDR3 has 16 residues. Germline V lookup: CDR1 LGHNT, CDR2 FRNRAP. V dropped 1 base and J dropped 10; count of bases not matched to a gene: 7. DNA for the CDR3: TGTGCTAGTGGTTTGGGGACTAGCGGGAGAGCTGGGGAGCAGTTCTTC. This sequence encodes CASGLGTSGRAGEQFF.

The CDR3 protein is CASSYSIGFEQYF. CDR3 nucleotide sequence: TGTGCCAGCAGTTACTCGATAGGTTTCGAGCAGTACTTC. The chain joins TRBV6-2 or TRBV6-3 to TRBJ2-7, with D unresolved. Trimming took 0 bases from V and 6 from J, leaving 9 bases between them. The CDR3 is made up of 13 amino acids. CDR1 is MNHEY and CDR2 is SVGEGT in the germline V gene.

This clonotype was picked up many times. The rearrangement joins TRBV7-9 to TRBJ1-5; the D is unclear. The germline CDR1 and CDR2 sequences are SEHNR and FQNEAQ (reference sequence). CDR3 length: 12 residues. The germline V and J ends were trimmed by 3 bases and 8 bases, with 8 bases remaining between them. As DNA, the CDR3 is TGTGCCAGCAGCTTCGACTTTGAGCCCCAGCATTTT. Translating gives CASSFDFEPQHF. Drawing the rest from reference TRBV7-9 and TRBJ1-5, the complete variable domain is DTGVSQNPRHKITKRGQNVTFRCDPISEHNRLYWYRQTLGQGPEFLTYFQNEAQLEKSRLLSDRFSAERPKGSFSTLEIQRTEQGDSAMYLCASSFDFEPQHFGDGTRLSIL.

The rearrangement links TRBV6-5 to TRBJ2-2; no reliable D call. The CDR3 is 16 residues long. Germline values: CDR1 MNHEY, CDR2 SVGAGI. V dropped 4 bases and J dropped 0 bases, with 12 bases sitting between them. The DNA of the CDR3 is TGTGCCAGCAGTTCCCAGTGGCTCTCGAACACCGGGGAGCTGTTTTTT. This codes for CASSSQWLSNTGELFF.

This clonotype came up a few times. The chain links TRBV20-1 to TRBJ2-7; D is perhaps TRBD1 (5 bases). With 1 base removed from V and 0 bases from J, the gap between germline ends came to 7 bases. The CDR3 contains 13 residues. Per the germline V gene, CDR1 is DFQATT and CDR2 is SNEGSKA (reference sequence). The chain's CDR3 is CSARVDISYEQYF. CDR3 in DNA: TGCAGTGCTAGAGTGGACATCTCCTACGAGCAGTACTTC.

The genes are TRBV20-1 and TRBJ2-1, with no clear D. The V end lost 0 bases, the J end lost 1 base, and 4 bases lay between the germline ends. The CDR3 has 13 residues. Germline V gene data show CDR1 as DFQATT and CDR2 as SNEGSKA (reference sequence). The CDR3, as DNA: TGCAGTGCTAGAGAGCTGTCCTACAATGAGCAGTTCTTC. Translation gives CSARELSYNEQFF.

The CDR3 region has the DNA TGCAGTGCTAGAGACCCCCAACGTGAAAAACTGTTTTTT. Its protein product is CSARDPQREKLFF. The V and J genes are TRBV20-1 and TRBJ1-4; D not resolved. The germline gives CDR1 DFQATT, CDR2 SNEGSKA (reference sequence). The CDR3 is 13 residues long. Trimming shortened V by 0 bases and J by 7 bases, and 9 bases separated the two germline ends.

This clonotype was picked up many times. The rearrangement uses TRBV18 and TRBJ2-3; D is ambiguous. Trimming shortened V by 0 bases and J by 5 bases, and 9 bases separated the two germline ends. The germline CDR1 and CDR2 sequences are KGHSH and LQKENI. This CDR3 spans 14 amino acids. Here the CDR3 DNA reads TGTGCCAGCTCACCACCAGGGCAAAGAGATACGCAGTATTTT. Amino acid sequence: CASSPPGQRDTQYF.

This clonotype was seen many times. The chain links TRBV27 to TRBJ2-5, with TRBD1 identical over 7 bases. This CDR3 is built from 15 residues. V dropped 5 bases and J dropped 5; count of bases not matched to a gene: 11. Germline V gene sequence: CDR1 MNHEY, CDR2 SMNVEV (reference sequence). The CDR3 DNA reads as TGTGCCAGCAGTCTGTGGGACAGCCAGGGCGAGACCCAGTACTTC. The encoded protein is CASSLWDSQGETQYF.

In this sample, this clonotype turned up a few times. The chain uses TRBV6-1 and TRBJ2-6; 12 bases fit TRBD1. V dropped 6 bases and J dropped 5; count of bases not matched to a gene: 14. This CDR3 spans 19 amino acids. Germline CDR1 reads MNHNS; CDR2 reads SASEGT. For the CDR3, the DNA is TGTGCCAGCAGAGTTTCCGGGACAGGGGGCCAGTCTAGGGCCAACGTCCTGACTTTC. The encoded protein is CASRVSGTGGQSRANVLTF.

This chain connects TRBV7-6 to TRBJ2-1; the D is unclear. V was shortened by 4 bases and J by 8 bases, with 15 bases between the two germline ends. Germline V gene lookup returns CDR1 SGHVS and CDR2 FNYEAQ. The CDR3 runs to 14 residues. The CDR3 sequence: CASSSLGRWDEQFF. The CDR3 DNA follows: TGTGCCAGCAGCTCCCTGGGCAGGTGGGATGAGCAGTTCTTC.

Ten or more counts support this clonotype. V and J are TRBV28 and TRBJ2-3, with a possible D match to TRBD2 (6 bases). This CDR3 spans 17 amino acids. Trimming took 3 bases from V and 0 from J, leaving 16 bases between them. Germline lookup yields CDR1 MDHEN and CDR2 SYDVKM. CDR3 sequence (DNA): TGTGCCAGCAGTTTTGGCAGGATCGGGAGAAGCACAGATACGCAGTATTTT. It is translated as CASSFGRIGRSTDTQYF.

Ten or more counts support this clonotype. The chain recombines TRBV12-3 or TRBV12-4 with TRBJ2-1, with 11 positions matching TRBD2. This CDR3 has 16 amino acids. Germline trimming cut 4 bases from V and 6 bases from J; bases unmatched to any gene: 8. The CDR3 region has the DNA TGTGCCAGCAGTTCCCTACTAGCGGGAGCGGTCAATGAGCAGTTCTTC. Translated, it gives CASSSLLAGAVNEQFF.

This clonotype appeared many times. J is TRBJ2-5 and V is TRBV7-9; tentatively, D is TRBD1 (5 bases). V was clipped by 5 bases and J by 2 bases, with 18 bases between them. Germline loops: CDR1 SEHNR, CDR2 FQNEAQ (reference sequence). This CDR3 contains 16 residues. The CDR3 protein is CASSNQRQYSQETQYF. CDR3 nucleotides: TGTGCCAGCAGCAACCAACGACAGTACTCACAAGAGACCCAGTACTTC.

This clonotype was detected only a few times. The genes are TRBV20-1 and TRBJ2-7, with TRBD2 identical over 12 bases. The CDR3 is 16 residues long. The germline CDR1 and CDR2 sequences are DFQATT and SNEGSKA (reference sequence). V shed 0 bases and J 2 bases; nucleotides not matched to a gene: 5. CDR3 coding DNA: TGCAGTGCTAGAGATTTTAGGACTAGCGGGGCCTACGAGCAGTACTTC. Translating gives CSARDFRTSGAYEQYF.

This clonotype was seen ten or more times. The chain carries TRBV3-1 and TRBJ2-1; 8 positions match TRBD2. CDR3 length: 18 residues. The germline V gene encodes CDR1 LGHDT and CDR2 YNNKEL (reference sequence). V shed 0 bases, J shed 5 bases, and the junction held 12 bases outside the gene matches. The chain's CDR3 is CASSQDLVPGRVHNEQFF. DNA for the CDR3: TGTGCCAGCAGCCAAGATCTTGTTCCCGGGAGGGTGCACAATGAGCAGTTCTTC.

The J gene is TRBJ2-3, the V gene TRBV7-3; TRBD1 is a possible D gene (5 bases). The V gene lost 5 bases and the J gene lost 3 bases, with 15 bases spanning the gap. The germline CDR1 and CDR2 sequences are SGHTA and FQGTGA. The CDR3 spans 15 residues. For the CDR3, the DNA is TGTGCCAGCAGCCCCAACGCCCAGGGAACAGATACGCAGTATTTT. Its protein is CASSPNAQGTDTQYF.

At least ten counts were recorded for this clonotype. The chain recombines TRBV20-1 with TRBJ2-2; 8 nucleotides line up with TRBD2. The germline V gene encodes CDR1 DFQATT and CDR2 SNEGSKA (reference sequence). The V gene end was trimmed by 6 bases and the J gene end by 6 bases; junction bases not matched to a gene: 12. The CDR3 sequence is 15 residues long. The CDR3 nucleotides are TGCAGTGCAACTCGGAACGGGAGGGGGTCCGGGGAGCTGTTTTTT. Encoded protein: CSATRNGRGSGELFF.

The sample holds many counts of this clonotype. CDR3 sequence: CASSLWRENTEAFF. The CDR3 DNA sequence: TGTGCCAGCAGCTTATGGCGAGAGAACACTGAAGCTTTCTTT. The gene calls are TRBV7-9 and TRBJ1-1; D remains ambiguous. The CDR3 contains 14 residues. The germline CDR1 and CDR2 sequences are SEHNR and FQNEAQ (reference sequence). V lost 2 bases to trimming and J lost 1 base, with 8 bases between them.